The present T cell receptor beta chain was sequenced within a study of Graves' ophthalmopathy and Graves' hyperthyroidism. For donors with ophthalmopathy, the disease showed moderate-to-severe activity, reached CAS ≥3 and NOSPECS ≥4, and had lasted under 3 months. CDR3 length: 16 residues. V lost 5 bases to trimming and J lost 2 bases, with 18 bases between them. CDR1 and CDR2 from the germline V gene are MNHNS and SASEGT. Study-wide results and caveats: Ophthalmopathy cases were distinguished from stable hyperthyroidism by a 13-signature model, reaching 85% to 90% sensitivity and 81.08% specificity.

Using RNA transcripts, the TCR beta CDR3 regions were amplified. First-round RT-PCR employed HTBI primers, with a second-round multiplex PCR after it. TCRdb ran MiXCR on the multiplex PCR reads and lists one entry per CDR3 protein. The sample lists fewer than 600,000 distinct CDR3 sequences; under 15% were seen once. In its sample, this clonotype was seen many times. Its antigen is unknown. The rearrangement uses TRBV6-1 and TRBJ1-2, with D perhaps matching TRBD1 (6 bases). The TCR sequence derives from a woman aged 25-40 years with Graves' ophthalmopathy. Sequencing was performed on blood. CDR3 amino acids: CASSLSRGGLNYGYTF. The CDR3 coding sequence is TGTGCCAGCAGTCTCAGCCGTGGGGGGCTAAACTATGGCTACACCTTC.